The rows below give T cell receptor beta chains drawn from one sample of a study of spatial heterogeneity in lung cancer. One entry per CDR3 protein results from TCRdb running MiXCR on the 5' RACE reads. The sample consists of more than 25,000 distinct CDR3 sequences, 7.1% of them appearing once. Sample: lung tumor tissue, taken at surgery. The receptor source for this set is a male donor with early-stage non-small cell lung cancer. The conserved cysteine and the conserved F or W are not part of the CDR3 here. Each record gives: J gene, V gene, CDR3 protein.

TRBJ2-7 TRBV10-3 AISESGPTRDEQY
TRBJ2-6 TRBV20-1 SARPAGANVLT
TRBJ2-4 TRBV7-2 ASSFRGGRNIQY
TRBJ1-4 TRBV20-1 SAAPPGQGFAGEKLF
TRBJ2-2 TRBV28 ASILDSNTGELF
TRBJ2-1 TRBV6-6 ASSYSSGGYNEQF
TRBJ2-1 TRBV12-3/TRBV12-4 ASSLRPENNEQF
TRBJ2-3 TRBV13 ASSFDGGQNTQY
TRBJ1-6 TRBV7-8 ASSLAQGFYNSPLH
TRBJ2-3 TRBV10-3 AIRSGLAVRWTDTQY
TRBJ1-5 TRBV28 ASSLLGGPQH
TRBJ2-1 TRBV13 ASSLVGIEQF
TRBJ2-7 TRBV6-5 ASSPRGGRYEQY
TRBJ1-2 TRBV7-9 ASSLSGMDGYT
TRBJ1-1 TRBV28 ASRMNTEAF
TRBJ1-3 TRBV4-1 ASSLFTNQQGNAGNTIY